This T cell receptor (beta chain) was documented in a study of CD8 T cells in Susac syndrome. It was with random hexamers that about 0.45 to 1 ug RNA was reverse transcribed. TCR beta CDR3 was amplified by immunoSEQ multiplex PCR. This amplification extended across 54 Vbeta and 13 Jbeta segments. TCRdb called the immunoSEQ multiplex PCR reads again in MiXCR, with one record for every CDR3 protein. The sample has roughly 190,000 distinct CDR3 sequences, 91% seen once. Recently defined diagnostic criteria for definite or probable disease were fulfilled by Susac syndrome patients. The CDR3 contains 14 residues. V lost 6 bases to trimming and J lost 0 bases, with 11 bases between them. Germline values: CDR1 MDHEN, CDR2 SYDVKM.

Sequences were obtained from CD4+ T cells from PBMCs. This chain uses TRBV28 with TRBJ1-2; D perhaps matches TRBD1 (6 bases). This receptor was identified in a human donor with Susac syndrome. CDR3 nucleotides: TGTGCCAGCAGACAGGGACCGACTAACTATGGCTACACCTTC. Residues: CASRQGPTNYGYTF.